This T cell receptor (beta chain) was retrieved from a study of siplizumab effects on memory and regulatory T cells. V lost 7 bases to trimming and J lost 1 base, with 13 bases between them. The germline V gene encodes CDR1 MNHEY and CDR2 SVGAGI. This CDR3 is 14 amino acids long. Per sample, some 90,000 TCR templates were assayed. Some clones are missing from TCRdb's copy, which holds only in-frame ones; the method was immunoSEQ multiplex PCR. The profile covers roughly 100,000 clones, with more than 85% appearing a single time and about 6.7% taken by the ten largest. On this clone: Its specificity is unknown.

Study-wide results and caveats: Siplizumab significantly brought down the alloreactive sequences that trace back to unstimulated CD4+ memory cells. Researchers did not confirm the suppressive function of proliferating Tregs from siplizumab cultures.

The source is a human donor in good health. The sample was CD8+ T cells sorted from blood. The rearrangement uses TRBV6-5 and TRBJ2-5; D is unclear. This chain's CDR3 is CASTNGPTQETQYF. Written as DNA, the CDR3 is TGTGCCAGCACTAACGGGCCAACCCAAGAGACCCAGTACTTC.